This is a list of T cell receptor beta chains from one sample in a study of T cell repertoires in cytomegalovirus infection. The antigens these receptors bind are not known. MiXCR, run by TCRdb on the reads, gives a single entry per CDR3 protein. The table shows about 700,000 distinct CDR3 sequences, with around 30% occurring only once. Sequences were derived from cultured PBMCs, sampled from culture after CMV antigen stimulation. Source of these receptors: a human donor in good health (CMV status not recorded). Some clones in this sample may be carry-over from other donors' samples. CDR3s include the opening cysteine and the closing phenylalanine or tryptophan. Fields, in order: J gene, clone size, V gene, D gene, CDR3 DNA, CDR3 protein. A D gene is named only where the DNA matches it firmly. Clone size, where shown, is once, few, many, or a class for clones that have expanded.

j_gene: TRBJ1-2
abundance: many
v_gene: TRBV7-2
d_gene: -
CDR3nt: TGTGCCAGCAGCTGGCCAAGGGACTTGGGAGCAACGAACTATGGCTACACCTTC
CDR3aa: CASSWPRDLGATNYGYTF

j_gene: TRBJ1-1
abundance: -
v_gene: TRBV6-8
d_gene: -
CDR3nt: TGTGCCAGCAGTTACGCACGAAGACGACTCTCGAACACTGAAGCTTTCTTT
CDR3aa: CASSYARRRLSNTEAFF

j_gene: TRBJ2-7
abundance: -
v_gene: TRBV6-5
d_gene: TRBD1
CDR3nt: TGTGCCAGCAGTGGACAGGGACGAACCTCCTACGAGCAGTACTTC
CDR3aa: CASSGQGRTSYEQYF

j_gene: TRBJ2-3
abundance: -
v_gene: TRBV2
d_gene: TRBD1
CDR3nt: TGTGCCAGCAGACCACTGGGACAGTCTAGCACAGATACGCAGTATTTT
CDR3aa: CASRPLGQSSTDTQYF

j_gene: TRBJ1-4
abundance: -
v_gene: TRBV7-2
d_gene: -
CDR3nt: TGTGCCAGCGCTCAGGCCAGGCTAACCCCTGCAACTAATGAAAAACTGTTTTTT
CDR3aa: CASAQARLTPATNEKLFF

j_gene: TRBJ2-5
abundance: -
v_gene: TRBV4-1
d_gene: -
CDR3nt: TGCGCCAGCAGCCGTTCCGGGGGAACAAGTCAGGAGACCCAGTACTTC
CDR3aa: CASSRSGGTSQETQYF

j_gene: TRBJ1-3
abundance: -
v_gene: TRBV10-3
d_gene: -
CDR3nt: TGTGCCGCCCGAGGAGGCACTGGAAACACCATATATTTT
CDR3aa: CAARGGTGNTIYF

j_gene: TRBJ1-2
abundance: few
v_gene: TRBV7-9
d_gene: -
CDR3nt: TGTGCCAGCAGCTTATCGTCGGGCCCCTATGGCTACACCTTC
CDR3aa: CASSLSSGPYGYTF

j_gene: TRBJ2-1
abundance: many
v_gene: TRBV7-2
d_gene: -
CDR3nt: TGTGCCAGCAGCTTAGCGGCGACCTCCTACAATGAGCAGTTCTTC
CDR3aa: CASSLAATSYNEQFF

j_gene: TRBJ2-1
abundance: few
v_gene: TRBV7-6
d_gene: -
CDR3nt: TGTGCCAGCAGCTTAGGAGCGGACCTACGGAATGAGCAGTTCTTC
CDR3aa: CASSLGADLRNEQFF

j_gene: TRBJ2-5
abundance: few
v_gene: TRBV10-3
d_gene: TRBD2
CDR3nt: TGTGCCATCAGTGACAGACTAGCGGGGCTGGAGACCCAGTACTTC
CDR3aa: CAISDRLAGLETQYF

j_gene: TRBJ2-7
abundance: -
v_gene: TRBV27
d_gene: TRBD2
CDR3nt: TGTGCCAGCAGTTTATCCGGGACTAGCGGATACGAGCAGTACTTC
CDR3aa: CASSLSGTSGYEQYF

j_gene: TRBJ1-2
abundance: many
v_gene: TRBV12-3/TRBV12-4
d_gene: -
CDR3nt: TGTGCCAGCAGCCCACCCCCACCGTCGGGCTACACCTTC
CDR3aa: CASSPPPPSGYTF

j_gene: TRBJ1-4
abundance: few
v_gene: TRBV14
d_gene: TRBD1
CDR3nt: TGTGCCAGCAGCCATCTACTGGGACAGGGAGACGAAAAACTGTTTTTT
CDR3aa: CASSHLLGQGDEKLFF

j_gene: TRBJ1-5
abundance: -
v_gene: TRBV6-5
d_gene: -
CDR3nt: TGTGCCAGCAGTATCGACAGTACCCATTCCCAGCCCCAGCATTTT
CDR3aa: CASSIDSTHSQPQHF

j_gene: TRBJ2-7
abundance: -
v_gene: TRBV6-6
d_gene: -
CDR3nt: TGTGCCAGCAGTTACTCCGATTACGAGCAGTACTTC
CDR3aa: CASSYSDYEQYF

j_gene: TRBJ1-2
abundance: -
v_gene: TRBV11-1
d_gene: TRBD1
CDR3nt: TGTGCCAGCAGCCAACAGGGGGCCGTCTATGGCTACACCTTC
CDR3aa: CASSQQGAVYGYTF

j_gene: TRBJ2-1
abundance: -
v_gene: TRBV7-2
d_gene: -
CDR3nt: TGTGCCAGCAGCCCCCCGAGGCGGCGGCAGATATACAATGAGCAGTTCTTC
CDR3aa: CASSPPRRRQIYNEQFF

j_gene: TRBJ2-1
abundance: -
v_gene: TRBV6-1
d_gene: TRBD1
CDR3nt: TGTGCCAGCACCATTAACAGGGGGCGTTACAATGAGCAGTTCTTC
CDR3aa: CASTINRGRYNEQFF

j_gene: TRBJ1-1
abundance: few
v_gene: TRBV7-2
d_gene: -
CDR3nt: TGTGCCAGCAGCTTAGGGGGGGGGCTTGAAGCTTTCTTT
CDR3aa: CASSLGGGLEAFF

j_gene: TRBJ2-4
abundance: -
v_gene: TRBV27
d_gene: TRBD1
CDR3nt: TGTGCCAGCAGTTTAGTTGGGACAGCATTCCAACTAGCCAAAAACATTCAGTACTTC
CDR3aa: CASSLVGTAFQLAKNIQYF

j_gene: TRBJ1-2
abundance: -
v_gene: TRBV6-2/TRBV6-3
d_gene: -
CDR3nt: TGTGCCAGCAGTCGGACGGGAAGCTATGGCTACACCTTC
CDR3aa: CASSRTGSYGYTF

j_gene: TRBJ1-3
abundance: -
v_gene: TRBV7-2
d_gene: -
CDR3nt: TGTGCCAGCAGCTTAGGTGTCTCCATCGGAAACACCATATATTTT
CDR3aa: CASSLGVSIGNTIYF

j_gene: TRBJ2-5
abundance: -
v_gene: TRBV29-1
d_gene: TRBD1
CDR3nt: TGCAGCGTAAGGACCGGGACAGGTCCAGAGACCCAGTACTTC
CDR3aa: CSVRTGTGPETQYF

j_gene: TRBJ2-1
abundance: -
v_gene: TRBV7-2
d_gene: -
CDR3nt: TGTGCCAGCAGCCCCAGGGCGATATGGAATGAGCAGTTCTTC
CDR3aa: CASSPRAIWNEQFF

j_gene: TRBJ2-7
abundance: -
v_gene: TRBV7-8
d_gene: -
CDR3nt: TGTGCCAGCAGCTTAAGCCTAGTGGGGTACGAGCAGTACTTC
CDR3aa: CASSLSLVGYEQYF

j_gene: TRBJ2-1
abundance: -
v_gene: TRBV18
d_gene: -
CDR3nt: TGTGCCAGCTCACCAGAGAACGGCCGATGGGAGCAGTTCTTC
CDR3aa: CASSPENGRWEQFF

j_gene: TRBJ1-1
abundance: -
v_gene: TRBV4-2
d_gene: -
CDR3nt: TGTGCCAGCAGCCAACCCGACAGGACCGAAGCTTTCTTT
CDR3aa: CASSQPDRTEAFF

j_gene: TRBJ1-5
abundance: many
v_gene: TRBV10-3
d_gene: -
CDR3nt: TGTGCCATCAGTGAGTCTAATCAGCCCCAGCATTTT
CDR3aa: CAISESNQPQHF

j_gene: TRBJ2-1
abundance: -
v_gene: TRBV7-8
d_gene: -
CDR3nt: TGTGCCAGCAGCCTCCCCGGGAGCTCCTACAATGAGCAGTTCTTC
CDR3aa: CASSLPGSSYNEQFF

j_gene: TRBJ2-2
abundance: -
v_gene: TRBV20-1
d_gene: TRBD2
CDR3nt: TGCAGTGCCAGGGCAGCGGGAGTTAGGACCGGGGAGCTGTTTTTT
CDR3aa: CSARAAGVRTGELFF

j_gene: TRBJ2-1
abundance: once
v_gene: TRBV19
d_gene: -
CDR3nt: TGTGCCAGTAGTATGGCCCCTCCCCCGACCTCCTACAATGAGCAGTTCTTC
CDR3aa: CASSMAPPPTSYNEQFF